This T cell receptor (beta chain) originates from a study of blood T cell repertoires in COVID-19. Overall study context: Whether acute or convalescent, the COVID-19 samples came from the United States, Italy and Spain. The analysed material was cDNA or gDNA that came from T cells, B-cell-depleted T cells, or PBMCs.

The participants were between roughly 18 and 100 years old and came from under 25 US areas. Clinical history reported by participants formed the basis on which cohorts were assigned. With 0 bases removed from V and 8 bases from J, the gap between germline ends came to 16 bases. There are 15 residues in the CDR3. Germline lookup yields CDR1 MNHNS and CDR2 SASEGT. Method: immunoSEQ multiplex PCR; TCRdb's copy keeps in-frame clones and lacks some. There are 200,000 to 250,000 clones in the sample; more than 75% occur only once, and about 4.5% lies in the top ten. This sequence joins TRBV6-1 and TRBJ1-2; D perhaps matches TRBD1 (5 bases). Sequenced material: PBMCs or T cells enriched from blood (not recorded which). The TCR comes from a man aged 30 to 45 with acute COVID-19. The DNA of the CDR3 is TGTGCCAGCAGTGAAGCGGCAGGGTTAATAGGAGGCTACACCTTC. Residues: CASSEAAGLIGGYTF.